The 11 T cell receptor beta chains reported below all come from one sample, sequenced in a study of CD8+ T cells in alopecia areata. The authors extracted RNA and reverse transcribed it into cDNA as the sequencing template. The method was immunoSEQ multiplex PCR; TCRdb's version includes in-frame clones alone and lacks a portion of them. This sample has about 160,000 clones; under 70% occur once, and the top ten carry approximately 0.91%. Treatment described: oral pan-JAK inhibitor, 5-10 mg twice daily. The source material was CD4+ T cells sorted from blood, sampled at week 4, from a patient treated with tofacitinib. These receptors were obtained from a human donor with alopecia areata.

The chain is built from TRBV25-1 and TRBJ1-1; D gene unclear. Trimming pared 5 bases from V and 0 bases from J, leaving 7 bases between. The CDR3 extends over 13 amino acids. CDR1 and CDR2 (germline): MGHDK, SYGVNS. CDR3 coding DNA: TGTGCCAGCAGTAACACAGTGAACACTGAAGCTTTCTTT. Its translation is CASSNTVNTEAFF. Looking up the rest from reference TRBV25-1 and TRBJ1-1 gives the full variable domain: EADIYQTPRYLVIGTGKKITLECSQTMGHDKMYWYQQDPGMELHLIHYSYGVNSTEKGDLSSESTVSRIRTEHFPLTLESARPSHTSQYLCASSNTVNTEAFFGQGTRLTVV.

This clone was counted a single time. Here the CDR3 DNA reads TGCGCCAGCAGCTTGAACGGGGTTTCGGATACGCAGTATTTT. Translating gives CASSLNGVSDTQYF. V is TRBV5-1 and J is TRBJ2-3; maybe TRBD2 (5 bases). Germline V CDR1 and CDR2: SGHRS, YFSETQ. The CDR3 consists of 14 residues. Between the trimmed V and J ends, which lost 1 base and 6 bases, there was a span of 12 bases. Combining the CDR3 with reference TRBV5-1 and TRBJ2-3 gives the whole variable domain KAGVTQTPRYLIKTRGQQVTLSCSPISGHRSVSWYQQTPGQGLQFLFEYFSETQRNKGNFPGRFSGRQFSNSRSEMNVSTLELGDSALYLCASSLNGVSDTQYFGPGTRLTVL.

The rearrangement joins TRBV27 to TRBJ2-7; 7 nucleotides match TRBD1. The CDR3 runs 15 residues. Germline assignment: CDR1 MNHEY and CDR2 SMNVEV (reference sequence). V lost 8 bases to trimming and J lost 2 bases; unmatched junction nucleotides: 12. CDR3 sequence (DNA): TGTGCCAGCGGGACCCCGGGACAGAACACCTACGAGCAGTACTTC. The encoded protein is CASGTPGQNTYEQYF.

The CDR3 is CAWSPQVSNEQFF. The DNA of the CDR3 is TGTGCCTGGAGTCCACAGGTTTCTAATGAGCAGTTCTTC. J is TRBJ2-1 and V is TRBV30, with D perhaps TRBD1 (5 bases). CDR1 is GTSNPN, CDR2 SVGIG, per germline (reference sequence). The CDR3 runs to 13 residues. Trimming took 2 bases from V and 7 from J, leaving 12 bases between them.

The rearrangement uses TRBV29-1 and TRBJ2-7, with TRBD1 identical over 7 bases. The CDR3 length is 11 residues. Trimming at V came to 6 bases and at J to 6 bases, leaving 5 bases not matched to a gene. The germline V gene encodes CDR1 SQVTM and CDR2 ANQGSEA. CDR3 amino acids: CSVRQGIEQYF. DNA of the CDR3: TGCAGCGTCCGACAGGGCATCGAGCAGTACTTC.

The chain combines TRBV30 with TRBJ2-3; D gene unclear. Germline CDR1 and CDR2: GTSNPN and SVGIG (reference sequence). Trimming removed 8 bases at V and 5 bases at J, with 5 bases between. There are 9 residues in the CDR3. The CDR3 DNA sequence: TGTGCCCTGGGAGATACGCAGTATTTT. Translating it yields CALGDTQYF. Filled out from reference TRBV30 and TRBJ2-3, the complete variable domain reads SQTIHQWPATLVQPVGSPLSLECTVEGTSNPNLYWYRQAAGRGLQLLFYSVGIGQISSEVPQNLSASRPQDRQFILSSKKLLLSDSGFYLCALGDTQYFGPGTRLTVL.

This clone was found a few times. The J gene is TRBJ1-2, the V gene TRBV30; D is unclear. The germline V gene encodes CDR1 GTSNPN and CDR2 SVGIG (reference sequence). This CDR3 comprises 16 residues. Trimming left V 2 bases short and J 1 base short, with 17 bases between. CDR3 residues: CAWSSQGWGFNYGYTF. The CDR3 DNA is TGTGCCTGGAGTTCCCAAGGGTGGGGATTTAACTATGGCTACACCTTC.

V usage is TRBV29-1 and J usage is TRBJ1-5; the match to TRBD1 covers 7 bases. After removal of 3 bases from V and 2 bases from J, the junction contained 7 bases not matched to a gene. In germline, CDR1 is SQVTM, CDR2 ANQGSEA. The CDR3 is made up of 15 amino acids. The CDR3 nucleotides are TGCAGCGTTGAGAAGGGGGCGCCGGGCAATCAGCCCCAGCATTTT. This encodes CSVEKGAPGNQPQHF.

V usage is TRBV5-1 and J usage is TRBJ2-6; D is possibly TRBD1 or TRBD2 (5 bases each). Looked up from germline, CDR1 is SGHRS and CDR2 is YFSETQ. V lost 3 bases and J lost 4, with 14 bases in between. The CDR3 runs 16 residues. The CDR3 region has the DNA TGCGCCAGCAGCTACGACGGGGCAGGGGGGGCCAACGTCCTGACTTTC. This translates into CASSYDGAGGANVLTF.

J is TRBJ2-3 and V is TRBV29-1; no firm D call. Germline CDR1 is SQVTM and CDR2 is ANQGSEA. Trimming pared 3 bases from V and 0 bases from J, leaving 4 bases between. The CDR3 runs to 12 residues. CDR3 amino acids: CSVDWSTDTQYF. In DNA, the CDR3 is TGCAGCGTTGACTGGAGCACAGATACGCAGTATTTT.

The chain carries TRBV27 and TRBJ2-3; the D gene could be TRBD1 or TRBD2 (5 bases each). CDR1 is MNHEY and CDR2 is SMNVEV in the germline V gene (reference sequence). Trimming shortened V by 9 bases and J by 8 bases, and 12 bases separated the two germline ends. This CDR3 has 11 amino acids. The CDR3 loop is CASRGVATQYF. The CDR3 region has the DNA TGTGCCAGTCGAGGGGTGGCTACGCAGTATTTT.